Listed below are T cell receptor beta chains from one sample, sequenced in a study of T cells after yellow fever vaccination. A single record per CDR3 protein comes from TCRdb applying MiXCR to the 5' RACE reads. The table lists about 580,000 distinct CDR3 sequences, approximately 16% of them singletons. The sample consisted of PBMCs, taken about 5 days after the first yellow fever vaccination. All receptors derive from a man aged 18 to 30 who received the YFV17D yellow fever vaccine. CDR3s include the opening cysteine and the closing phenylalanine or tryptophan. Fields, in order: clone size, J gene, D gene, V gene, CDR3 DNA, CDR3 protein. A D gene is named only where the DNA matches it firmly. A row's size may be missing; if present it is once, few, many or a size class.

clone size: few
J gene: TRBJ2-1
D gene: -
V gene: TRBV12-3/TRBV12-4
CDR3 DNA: TGTGCCATCACTGCGCGGGATGGTGAGCAGTTCTTC
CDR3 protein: CAITARDGEQFF

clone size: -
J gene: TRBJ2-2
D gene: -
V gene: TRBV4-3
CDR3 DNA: TGCGCCAGCAGCCAAGGATGGAGTGCGAACACCGGGGAGCTGTTTTTT
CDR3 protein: CASSQGWSANTGELFF

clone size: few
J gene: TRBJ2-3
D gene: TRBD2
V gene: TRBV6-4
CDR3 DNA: TGTGCCAGCAGTGAGGAAGCGGGGGGTTCCACAGATACGCAGTATTTT
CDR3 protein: CASSEEAGGSTDTQYF

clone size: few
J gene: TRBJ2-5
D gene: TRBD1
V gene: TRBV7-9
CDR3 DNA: TGTGCCAGCAGCGACCCGCCAGGGGGAGAGACCCAGTACTTC
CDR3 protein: CASSDPPGGETQYF

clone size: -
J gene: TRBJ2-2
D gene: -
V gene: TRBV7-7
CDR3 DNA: TGTGCTAGCCGCGAAACCCTTAGCACCGGGGAGCTGTTTTTT
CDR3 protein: CASRETLSTGELFF

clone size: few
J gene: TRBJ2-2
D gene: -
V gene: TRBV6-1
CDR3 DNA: TGTGCCAGCAGGCTAGAGGGGAACACCGGGGAGCTGTTTTTT
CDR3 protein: CASRLEGNTGELFF

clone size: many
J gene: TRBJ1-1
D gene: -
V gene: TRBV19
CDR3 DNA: TGTGCCAGTAGTATGCTCCTGGACGGGGAAGCTTTCTTT
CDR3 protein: CASSMLLDGEAFF

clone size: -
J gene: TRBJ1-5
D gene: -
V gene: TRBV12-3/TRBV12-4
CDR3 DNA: TGTGCCAGCAGTTTACAAGGGGTCAATCACCCCCAGCATTTT
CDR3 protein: CASSLQGVNHPQHF

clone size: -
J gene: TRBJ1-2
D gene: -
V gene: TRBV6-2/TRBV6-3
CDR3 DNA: TGTGCCAGCAGTTACTCCTTCCGAGCCGCGGGGGGACTTGGCTACACCTTC
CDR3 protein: CASSYSFRAAGGLGYTF

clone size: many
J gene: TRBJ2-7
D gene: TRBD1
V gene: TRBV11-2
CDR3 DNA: TGTGCCAGCAGCTTCGGACAGGGGGGCTACGAGCAGTACTTC
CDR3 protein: CASSFGQGGYEQYF

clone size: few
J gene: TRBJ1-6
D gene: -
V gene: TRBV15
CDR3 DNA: TGTGCCACCAGCAGAGATCCGGACTATAATTCACCCCTCCACTTT
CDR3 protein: CATSRDPDYNSPLHF

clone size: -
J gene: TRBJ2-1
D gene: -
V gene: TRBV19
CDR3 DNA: TGTGCCAGTAAAGGGGAATACGTTTGGAATGAGCAGTTCTTC
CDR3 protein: CASKGEYVWNEQFF

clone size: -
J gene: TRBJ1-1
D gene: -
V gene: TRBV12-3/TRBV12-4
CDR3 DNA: TGTGCCAGCAGCCCAGTTGGGACCCACGGTTATCACACTGAAGCTTTCTTT
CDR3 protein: CASSPVGTHGYHTEAFF

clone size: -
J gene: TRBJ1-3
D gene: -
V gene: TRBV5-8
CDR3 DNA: TGTGCCAGCAGCTTTTTTTCGGGGTCTAGCTCTGGAAACACCATATATTTT
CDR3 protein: CASSFFSGSSSGNTIYF

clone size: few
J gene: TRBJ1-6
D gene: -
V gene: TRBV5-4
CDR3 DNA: TGTGCCAGCAGCTCGGGGGGAGCGACGACCTTCCGGGCCCTCCACTTT
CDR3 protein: CASSSGGATTFRALHF

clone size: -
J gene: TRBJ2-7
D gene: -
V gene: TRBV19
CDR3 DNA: TGTGCCAGTAGTCCCGGACATCCCCTGGAGCAGTACTTC
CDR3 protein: CASSPGHPLEQYF

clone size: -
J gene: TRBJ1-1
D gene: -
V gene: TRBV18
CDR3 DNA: TGTGCCAGCTCACTACAGCACAACACTGAAGCTTTCTTT
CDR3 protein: CASSLQHNTEAFF

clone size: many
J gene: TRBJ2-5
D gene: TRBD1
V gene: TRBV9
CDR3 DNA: TGTGCCAGCAGCGTCGGACAGGGCCGCGAAGAGACCCAGTACTTC
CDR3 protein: CASSVGQGREETQYF

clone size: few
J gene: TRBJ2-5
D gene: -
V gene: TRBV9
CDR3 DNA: TGTGCCAGCAGCGTAGGAGTTTTCGGGACTCCCCAAGAGACCCAGTACTTC
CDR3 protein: CASSVGVFGTPQETQYF

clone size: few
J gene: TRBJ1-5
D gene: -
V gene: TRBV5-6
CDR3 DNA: TGTGCCAGCAGCGCGGGCCTACTCGGGAATCAGCCCCAGCATTTT
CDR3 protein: CASSAGLLGNQPQHF

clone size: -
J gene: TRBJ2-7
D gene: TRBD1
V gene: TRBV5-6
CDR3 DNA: TGTGCCAGCAGCACGGGACAGACCTCGTACGAGCAGTACTTC
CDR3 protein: CASSTGQTSYEQYF

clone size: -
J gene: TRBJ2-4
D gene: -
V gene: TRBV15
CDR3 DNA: TGTGCCACCAGCAGAGACACCTTAGGGGCCAACATTCAGTACTTC
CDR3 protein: CATSRDTLGANIQYF

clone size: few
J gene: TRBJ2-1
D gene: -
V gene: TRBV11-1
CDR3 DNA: TGTGCCTTGCCTCGCGAGCAGTTCTTC
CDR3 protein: CALPREQFF

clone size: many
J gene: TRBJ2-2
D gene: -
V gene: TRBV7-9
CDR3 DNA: TGTGCCAGCAGCGGCCCGTCCGGGGAGCTGTTTTTT
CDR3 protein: CASSGPSGELFF

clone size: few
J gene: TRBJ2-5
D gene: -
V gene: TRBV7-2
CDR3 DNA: TGTGCCAGCAGCTTGGGACTCGACCCCCGGGAGACCCAGTACTTC
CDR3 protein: CASSLGLDPRETQYF

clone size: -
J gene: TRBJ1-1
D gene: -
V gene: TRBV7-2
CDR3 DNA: TGTGCCAGCAGCCGCCCTTCGGCTGAAGCTTTCTTT
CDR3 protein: CASSRPSAEAFF

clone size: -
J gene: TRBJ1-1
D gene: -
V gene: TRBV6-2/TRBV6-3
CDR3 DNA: TGTGCCACCCTGGAGAGGCTCTTGGCTGAAGCTTTCTTT
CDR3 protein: CATLERLLAEAFF

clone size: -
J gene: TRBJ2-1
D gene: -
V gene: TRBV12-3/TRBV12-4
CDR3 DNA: TGTGCCAGCAGTTCAGGACTCTTAAATGAGCAGTTCTTC
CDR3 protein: CASSSGLLNEQFF

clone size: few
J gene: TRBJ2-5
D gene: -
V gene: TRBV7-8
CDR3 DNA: TGTGCCAGCAGCTCGATAGCGGACAGCTCGTACCAAGAGACCCAGTACTTC
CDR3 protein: CASSSIADSSYQETQYF

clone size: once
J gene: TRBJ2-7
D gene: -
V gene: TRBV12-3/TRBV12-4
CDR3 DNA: TGTGCCAGCAGCGTATCCGGGACCCAGGGGGAGCAGTACTTC
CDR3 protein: CASSVSGTQGEQYF

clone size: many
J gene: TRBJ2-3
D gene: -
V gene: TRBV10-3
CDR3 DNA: TGTGCCACCTCTCCGGGTGTAGATACGCAGTATTTT
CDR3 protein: CATSPGVDTQYF

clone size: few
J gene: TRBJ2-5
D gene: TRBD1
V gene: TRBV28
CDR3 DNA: TGTGCCAGCACTTGGGGGACAGAAGAGACCCAGTACTTC
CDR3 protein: CASTWGTEETQYF

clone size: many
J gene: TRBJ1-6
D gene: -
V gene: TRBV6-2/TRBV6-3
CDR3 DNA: TGTGCCAGCAGACCGGACATGCGTCTGACCCTCCACTTT
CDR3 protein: CASRPDMRLTLHF

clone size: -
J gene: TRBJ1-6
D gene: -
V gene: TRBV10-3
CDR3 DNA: TGTGCCATCAGTGAGTCGCGGGGCTCCTATAATTCACCCCTCCACTTT
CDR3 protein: CAISESRGSYNSPLHF

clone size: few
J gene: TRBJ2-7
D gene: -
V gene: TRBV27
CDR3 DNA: TGTGCCAGCAGTGGCCCGGATTACGAGCAGTACTTC
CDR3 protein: CASSGPDYEQYF